These 12 T cell receptor beta chains came from one sample sequenced in a study of regulatory T cells in long-lasting Graves disease. Time point here: newly diagnosed GD, antithyroid drugs for less than 3 months. Following extraction of RNA from PBMCs, that RNA was used to make the TCR library. Arm-PCR of CDR3 regions and iRepertoire HTBI primers were used to build TCR beta libraries. TCRdb re-called the multiplex PCR reads with MiXCR, one entry per CDR3 protein. The sample consists of about 440,000 distinct CDR3 sequences, 14% to 15% of them appearing once. This sample also appeared in a second study, on T cells in Graves' hyperthyroidism and ophthalmopathy.

The source was peripheral blood mononuclear cells (PBMCs), collected at new diagnosis, from a patient treated with antithyroid drugs. The receptors come from a woman aged 30 to 39 with Graves disease.

V usage is TRBV3-1 and J usage is TRBJ1-1, with 7 positions matching TRBD1. CDR1 and CDR2 (germline): LGHDT, YNNKEL (reference sequence). The J segment lost 9 bases and the V segment lost 4 bases, leaving 5 bases of the junction unmatched. The CDR3 is 12 amino acids. This CDR3 reads CASSRGTEKAFF. CDR3 in DNA: TGTGCCAGCAGCCGCGGGACAGAAAAAGCTTTCTTT.

This chain connects TRBV25-1 to TRBJ2-7; tentatively, D is TRBD2 (6 bases). The V gene's germline CDR1 is MGHDK and CDR2 SYGVNS. The V end lost 7 bases, the J end lost 6 bases, and 10 bases lay between the germline ends. CDR3 size: 11 residues. The CDR3 is CASTDGGEQYF. The CDR3 DNA is TGTGCCAGCACGGACGGGGGCGAGCAGTACTTC.

The rearrangement joins TRBV6-2 or TRBV6-3 to TRBJ2-7; D unresolved. Germline CDR1 MNHEY, CDR2 SVGEGT. The CDR3 sequence is 15 residues long. Trimming cost V 2 bases and J 2 bases, with 13 bases left between them. The CDR3 DNA reads TGTGCCAGCAGTTACGGCGTCGGTTCTGCCTACGAGCAGTACTTC. Encoded protein: CASSYGVGSAYEQYF.

The sample holds many counts of this clonotype. V gene TRBV30 combines with J gene TRBJ2-3, with 7 bases matching TRBD2. The CDR3 is 11 amino acids. With V trimmed by 7 bases and J by 4 bases, 2 bases remained unmatched. Germline V lookup: CDR1 GTSNPN, CDR2 SVGIG (reference sequence). For the CDR3, the DNA is TGTGCCTTCGGACTAGCAGATACGCAGTATTTT. Protein: CAFGLADTQYF.

This clonotype was counted many times. The chain joins TRBV4-1 to TRBJ2-1, with 10 positions matching TRBD2. The CDR3 spans 16 residues. Looked up from germline, CDR1 is MGHRA and CDR2 is YSYEKL. Unmatched junction bases numbered 9, after V lost 2 bases and J lost 8 bases. CDR3 loop: CASSQSGRASDYEQFF. The CDR3 DNA reads TGCGCCAGCAGCCAAAGCGGGAGGGCCTCAGACTATGAGCAGTTCTTC.

For this clonotype: Since a much larger clone is just one base distant, this may be a read error. The CDR3: CASSPPLKRYEQFF. CDR3 in DNA: TGTGCCAGCTCACCACCTTTGAAGCGCTACGAGCAGTTCTTC. This rearrangement joins TRBV18 to TRBJ2-1; D remains ambiguous. Trimming shortened V by 0 bases and J by 10 bases, and 13 bases separated the two germline ends. This CDR3 is built from 14 residues. Germline CDR1 reads KGHSH; CDR2 reads LQKENI.

The chain combines TRBV11-2 with TRBJ1-2; a possible D gene is TRBD1 (6 bases). In germline, CDR1 is SGHAT, CDR2 FQNNGV. The CDR3 length is 16 residues. Trimming took 0 bases from V and 8 from J, leaving 19 bases between them. The CDR3 sequence is CASSLDIESSGVGYTF. The CDR3 DNA reads TGTGCCAGCAGCTTAGATATTGAATCTTCAGGGGTCGGCTACACCTTC.

A note on this clonotype: Since a much larger clone is just one base distant, this may be a read error. The chain joins TRBV5-1 to TRBJ1-1; D is undetermined. Germline V gene lookup returns CDR1 SGHRS and CDR2 YFSETQ. Trimming removed 5 bases at V and 4 bases at J, with 12 bases between. The CDR3 contains 13 residues. CDR3 in amino acids: CASRQRWFTEAFF. The CDR3 DNA reads TGCGCCAGCAGACAGAGGTGGTTCACTGAAGCTTTCTTT.

The chain uses TRBV30 and TRBJ2-1; 9 bases agree with TRBD2. In germline, CDR1 is GTSNPN, CDR2 SVGIG (reference sequence). CDR3 size: 14 residues. The trim removed 5 bases at V and 8 bases at J, leaving 10 bases unmatched. The CDR3 sequence is CAWSSGRPGDEQFF. The CDR3 nucleotides read TGTGCCTGGTCGAGCGGGAGGCCGGGCGATGAGCAGTTCTTC.

The table lists this clonotype with a count of one. A read error may explain this, as a much larger clone is one base away. V is TRBV10-3 and J is TRBJ2-7, with TRBD2 matching 7 bases. The CDR3 has 17 amino acids. Germline lookup yields CDR1 ENHRY and CDR2 SYGVKD. V lost 6 bases and J lost 7; bases outside the gene matches: 21. CDR3 in amino acids: CAIRSGLASGRAGEQYF. Written as DNA, the CDR3 is TGTGCCATCAGGTCCGGACTCGCCAGTGGGAGGGCGGGGGAGCAGTACTTC.

J is TRBJ1-2 and V is TRBV7-9; 8 bases agree with TRBD1. Germline CDR1 reads SEHNR; CDR2 reads FQNEAQ (reference sequence). The CDR3 covers 15 residues. After removal of 3 bases from V and 0 bases from J, the junction contained 3 bases not matched to a gene. The CDR3 region is CASSFGDRPNYGYTF. As DNA, the CDR3 is TGTGCCAGCAGCTTCGGGGACAGGCCTAACTATGGCTACACCTTC.

This chain connects TRBV10-3 to TRBJ2-1, with TRBD2 identical over 10 bases. Germline CDR1 and CDR2: ENHRY and SYGVKD. This CDR3 contains 16 residues. After removal of 6 bases from V and 0 bases from J, the junction contained 5 bases not matched to a gene. CDR3 in DNA: TGTGCCATCAGACCTAGCGGGAGCATCTCCTACAATGAGCAGTTCTTC. Translating gives CAIRPSGSISYNEQFF.